This TCR beta chain was identified during a study of cytomegalovirus exposure and HLA in healthy donors. Germline trimming cut 5 bases from V and 4 bases from J; bases unmatched to any gene: 5. This CDR3 is built from 14 residues. Germline CDR1 and CDR2: SGHNT and YENEEA. Researchers ran the PCR with 60 Vbeta and 13 Jbeta primers. Some clones are missing from TCRdb's copy, which holds only in-frame ones; the method was immunoSEQ multiplex PCR. This sample carries some 91,000 clones, around 80% of them seen once, and the ten largest clones take approximately 0.8%. The chain couples TRBV11-3 to TRBJ2-5, with 9 bases aligning to TRBD1. This clonotype originated in a woman in her sixties or seventies in good health and CMV-seronegative. The sample was PBMCs. CDR3 DNA sequence: TGTGCCAGCAGCCTCGGGACAGGGCGAGAGACCCAGTACTTC. It translates to CASSLGTGRETQYF. Variable domain in full (rest from reference TRBV11-3 and TRBJ2-5): EAGVVQSPRYKIIEKKQPVAFWCNPISGHNTLYWYLQNLGQGPELLIRYENEEAVDDSQLPKDRFSAERLKGVDSTLKIQPAELGDSAVYLCASSLGTGRETQYFGPGTRLLVL.